These 18 T cell receptor beta chains originate from one sample sequenced in a study of metastatic and nonmetastatic thyroid tumors. All patients reached thyroid surgery having received no treatment beforehand. MiXCR reprocessed the PCR reads for TCRdb. Of around 25,000 clones listed, approximately 20% are singletons. Sequenced sample: adjacent normal tissue. The origin of the receptors is a female donor with papillary thyroid cancer or a benign thyroid nodule (not recorded which). Some clones in this sample may be carry-over from other donors' samples.

This clone appeared many times. This rearrangement joins TRBV27 to TRBJ2-7; D perhaps matches TRBD1 (5 bases). V was clipped by 4 bases and J by 6 bases, with 16 bases between them. The CDR3 spans 14 residues. Germline CDR1 reads MNHEY; CDR2 reads SMNVEV (reference sequence). DNA of the CDR3: TGTGCCAGCAGTTACCAGGGTCTGACTCGCGAGCAGTACTTC. As protein: CASSYQGLTREQYF.

This clone was counted between two and nine times. V gene TRBV12-3 or TRBV12-4 combines with J gene TRBJ2-3, with D tentatively TRBD2 (6 bases). The CDR3 spans 15 residues. V lost 6 bases to trimming and J lost 4 bases, with 17 bases between them. CDR3 sequence: CASSLMLAVSDTQYF. DNA for the CDR3: TGTGCCAGCAGCCTAATGTTAGCGGTATCAGATACGCAGTATTTT.

The gene calls are TRBV20-1 and TRBJ1-5, with D possibly matching TRBD1 (6 bases). Looked up from germline, CDR1 is DFQATT and CDR2 is SNEGSKA (reference sequence). The CDR3 sequence is 13 residues long. The ends were cut back, 0 bases at V and 12 bases at J, with 15 bases in the middle. In DNA, the CDR3 is TGCAGTGCTAGAGACTCCGGGACACCCCTCCAGCATTTT. Amino acids: CSARDSGTPLQHF.

In DNA, the CDR3 is TGTGCCAGCAGCTTAGGTCCCGGCAGGTGGATGTCCTACGAGCAGTACTTC. Translated, it gives CASSLGPGRWMSYEQYF. The V call is TRBV11-1, the J call TRBJ2-7; D unresolved. CDR3 length equals 17 residues. Germline loops: CDR1 SGHAT, CDR2 FQDESV (reference sequence). Trimming shortened V by 1 base and J by 1 base, and 17 bases separated the two germline ends.

This clone was observed at least ten times. The chain joins TRBV4-1 to TRBJ2-1; 10 bases map to TRBD2. The CDR3 loop spans 16 amino acids. Germline V CDR1 and CDR2: MGHRA, YSYEKL. The ends lost 5 bases at V and 6 bases at J; junction bases unmatched: 10. The CDR3 here is CASSMPQAGGSNEQFF. CDR3 DNA: TGCGCCAGCAGCATGCCGCAAGCGGGAGGGTCCAATGAGCAGTTCTTC.

This clone was seen ten or more times. J is TRBJ1-1 and V is TRBV6-2 or TRBV6-3; 10 bases are a match to TRBD1. This CDR3 region has 17 residues. V lost 0 bases to trimming and J lost 4 bases; unmatched junction nucleotides: 8. Germline CDR1 reads MNHEY; CDR2 reads SVGEGT. The CDR3 reads CASSYSYRRTGGTEAFF. In nucleotides, the CDR3 is TGTGCCAGCAGTTACTCATATAGAAGGACAGGGGGCACTGAAGCTTTCTTT.

The V and J genes are TRBV9 and TRBJ2-3, with D uncertain. The V end was cut by 7 bases, the J end by 1 base, with 10 bases between. Germline loops: CDR1 SGDLS, CDR2 YYNGEE. The CDR3 is made up of 13 amino acids. The CDR3 DNA is TGTGCCAGCGAGGCGCTGCGCACAGATACGCAGTATTTT. Amino acid sequence: CASEALRTDTQYF.

A word on this clone: Likely a read error: the CDR3 ends without its conserved phenylalanine or tryptophan. CDR3 amino acids: CASKGQARSAPEAFY. For the CDR3, the DNA is TGTGCCAGTAAGGGGCAGGCTAGGTCGGCTCCTGAAGCTTTCTAT. The rearrangement links TRBV19 to TRBJ1-1; TRBD1 might be the D (5 bases). The germline V and J ends were trimmed by 7 bases and 6 bases, with 21 bases remaining between them. Germline loops: CDR1 LNHDA, CDR2 SQIVND (reference sequence). The length of the CDR3 is 15 residues.

Comments on this clone: A much bigger clone sits one base away, suggesting this may be a read error. This chain uses TRBV6-2 or TRBV6-3 with TRBJ2-7; D is uncertain. The CDR3 totals 16 residues. Germline CDR1 is MNHEY and CDR2 is SVGEGT. The V end lost 0 bases, the J end lost 3 bases, and 15 bases lay between the germline ends. The CDR3 here is CASSYSMVSVDYEQYF. CDR3 bases: TGTGCCAGCAGTTACTCGATGGTCTCGGTTGACTACGAGCAGTACTTC.

There are many counts of this clone. The chain couples TRBV9 to TRBJ2-2, with 13 positions matching TRBD2. This CDR3 has 17 residues. Germline V gene data show CDR1 as SGDLS and CDR2 as YYNGEE. Trimming removed 3 bases from V and 6 bases from J; junction bases left unmatched: 8. As DNA, the CDR3 is TGTGCCAGCAGCGCTCCATGGACTAGCGGGAGATCCGGGGAGCTGTTTTTT. As protein: CASSAPWTSGRSGELFF.

This clone was picked up many times. A read error may account for a junction end that differs from germline. The J gene is TRBJ1-6, the V gene TRBV5-4; D may be TRBD1 (6 bases). The germline gives CDR1 SGHNT, CDR2 YYREEE (reference sequence). The CDR3 is made up of 15 amino acids. For the CDR3, the DNA is TGTGCCAGCAGCGAGGGGGACGCCTACAATTCACCCCTCCACTTT. Protein sequence: CASSEGDAYNSPLHF.

At least ten counts were recorded for this clone. The chain recombines TRBV6-1 with TRBJ1-5; D not resolved. This CDR3 region has 12 residues. Germline-derived CDR1 and CDR2 are MNHNS and SASEGT. The V and J ends lost 11 bases and 2 bases respectively, with 10 bases between them. In DNA form, the CDR3 reads TGTGCCTCGTCCCGGGGCAATCAGCCCCAGCATTTT. Translated, it gives CASSRGNQPQHF.

This clone was counted between two and nine times. The rearrangement links TRBV19 to TRBJ2-7, with D unresolved. The CDR3 runs 15 residues. V dropped 3 bases and J dropped 0 bases, with 12 bases sitting between them. From germline, CDR1 is LNHDA and CDR2 SQIVND (reference sequence). The CDR3 DNA reads as TGTGCCAGTAGTATTAACCCCGGACCCTCCTACGAGCAGTACTTC. This translates into CASSINPGPSYEQYF.

The V and J genes are TRBV20-1 and TRBJ2-3, with no clear D. The CDR3 has 16 amino acids. Trimming took off 7 bases at V and 2 bases at J, with 22 bases between the two ends. Germline V gives CDR1 DFQATT, CDR2 SNEGSKA (reference sequence). CDR3 sequence (DNA): TGCAGTGACCCGCCGCCGTCCGGCCTAATCACAGATACGCAGTATTTT. Amino acids: CSDPPPSGLITDTQYF.

Concerning this clone: A much larger clonotype is one base distant, so this may be a read error. The identical CDR3 is also encoded by other nucleotide sequences in the sample. This chain links TRBV9 with TRBJ2-3; 10 bases align to TRBD1. The CDR3 contains 16 residues. CDR1 is SGDLS and CDR2 is YYNGEE in the germline V gene. DNA of the CDR3: TGTGCCAGCAGCGTAGGAGGGGACAGGGGAGTAAATACGCAGTACTTT. Translation gives CASSVGGDRGVNTQYF.

This clone has at least ten counts. The chain has TRBV20-1 and TRBJ1-4; D possibly corresponds to TRBD1 (6 bases). V shed 7 bases and J shed 2 bases, with 11 bases lying between them. The CDR3 sequence is 13 residues long. Germline V gene data show CDR1 as DFQATT and CDR2 as SNEGSKA (reference sequence). The CDR3 bases are TGCAGTGTCGTTGGGGGCACTAATGAAAAACTGTTTTTT. Protein sequence: CSVVGGTNEKLFF.

There are many counts of this clone. This rearrangement joins TRBV5-1 to TRBJ2-7; possible D gene TRBD2, 6 bases. V was clipped by 3 bases and J by 0 bases, with 13 bases between them. The V gene's germline CDR1 is SGHRS and CDR2 YFSETQ. This CDR3 has 15 amino acids. CDR3 DNA: TGCGCCAGCAGCTCGGGACTGACGAGCTCCTACGAGCAGTACTTC. Amino acid sequence: CASSSGLTSSYEQYF.

At least ten counts were recorded for this clone. The rearrangement links TRBV19 to TRBJ1-1; weak D call: TRBD1 (5 bases). Between the trimmed V and J ends, which lost 3 bases and 4 bases, there was a span of 9 bases. The CDR3 extends over 13 amino acids. Germline V gives CDR1 LNHDA, CDR2 SQIVND (reference sequence). Here the CDR3 reads CASSITGGTEAFF. In nucleotides, the CDR3 is TGTGCCAGTAGTATTACCGGGGGCACTGAAGCTTTCTTT.